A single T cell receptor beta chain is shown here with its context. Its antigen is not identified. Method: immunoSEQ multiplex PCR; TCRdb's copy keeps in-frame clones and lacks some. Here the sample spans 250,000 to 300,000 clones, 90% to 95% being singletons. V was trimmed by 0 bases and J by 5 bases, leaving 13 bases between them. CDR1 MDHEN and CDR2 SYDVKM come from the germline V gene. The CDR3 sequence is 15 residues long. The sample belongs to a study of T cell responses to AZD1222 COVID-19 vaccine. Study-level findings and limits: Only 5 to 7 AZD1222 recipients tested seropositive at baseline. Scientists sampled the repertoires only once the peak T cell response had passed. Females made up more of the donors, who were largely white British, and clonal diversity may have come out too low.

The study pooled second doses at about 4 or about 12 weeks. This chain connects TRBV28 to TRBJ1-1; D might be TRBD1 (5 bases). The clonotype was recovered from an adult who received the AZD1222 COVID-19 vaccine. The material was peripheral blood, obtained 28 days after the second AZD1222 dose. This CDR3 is CASSLWAGIGTEAFF. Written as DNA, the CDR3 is TGTGCCAGCAGTTTATGGGCAGGGATAGGGACTGAAGCTTTCTTT.